This T cell receptor (beta chain) is from a study of blood T cell repertoires in COVID-19. Using immunoSEQ multiplex PCR, the repertoire was profiled, and TCRdb retains in-frame clones only, with some absent. The data show some 99,000 clones, with over 70% seen just once and over 8.5% held by the top ten. This receptor was taken from a woman older than 75 with acute or convalescent COVID-19. The sample taken for sequencing was peripheral blood.

In DNA form, the CDR3 reads TGTGCCTGGAGTGTAGGCGCGGGGGGCTCTAGCACAGATACGCAGTATTTT. It is translated as CAWSVGAGGSSTDTQYF. The chain recombines TRBV30 with TRBJ2-3; 8 bases map to TRBD2. CDR1 is GTSNPN, CDR2 SVGIG, per germline (reference sequence). The CDR3 covers 17 residues. The junction had 8 bases not matched to a gene; V was cut back by 0 bases and J by 0 bases.